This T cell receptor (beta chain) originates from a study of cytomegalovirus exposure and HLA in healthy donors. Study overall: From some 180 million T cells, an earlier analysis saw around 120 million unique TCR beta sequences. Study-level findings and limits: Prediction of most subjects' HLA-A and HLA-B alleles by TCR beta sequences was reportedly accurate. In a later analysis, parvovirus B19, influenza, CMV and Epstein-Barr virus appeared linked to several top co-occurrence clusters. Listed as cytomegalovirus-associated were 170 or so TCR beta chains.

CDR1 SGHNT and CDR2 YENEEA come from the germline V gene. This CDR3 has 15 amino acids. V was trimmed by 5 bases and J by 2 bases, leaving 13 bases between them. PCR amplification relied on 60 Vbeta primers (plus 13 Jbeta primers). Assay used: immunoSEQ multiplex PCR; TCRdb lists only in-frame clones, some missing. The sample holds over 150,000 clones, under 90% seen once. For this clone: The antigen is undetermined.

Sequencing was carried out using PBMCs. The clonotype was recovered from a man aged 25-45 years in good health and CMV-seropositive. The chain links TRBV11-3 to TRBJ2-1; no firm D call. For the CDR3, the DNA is TGTGCCAGCAGCCACCGGGTCATCGCCTACAATGAGCAGTTCTTC. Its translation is CASSHRVIAYNEQFF.